This TCR beta chain was profiled in a study of shared clonotypes between healthy human individuals. Whole-study results and caveats: For sorted subsets, rarefaction showed incomplete sequencing despite large depth.

This CDR3 is built from 12 residues. V dropped 10 bases and J dropped 3; count of bases not matched to a gene: 3. Germline CDR1 SNHLY, CDR2 FYNNEI. The study ran the assay at deep level. Researchers divided each subset's genomic DNA evenly across several immunoSEQ plates. Per the study methods: For the immunoSEQ data, sequences were junction-only without quality scores, so filtering differed. This table comes from immunoSEQ multiplex PCR, and its TCRdb copy is limited to in-frame clones, with some not included. V, J and clone size are taken as reported in that table, and D and trimming were inferred from the DNA itself. Here the sample spans some 2.1 million clones, about 94% being singletons. Details on this clone: Its specificity is not known. Other DNA variants within this sample encode the same CDR3.

CD45RO negativity and positive selection for CCR7 defined naive CD8 cells, a population that excluded terminally differentiated effector memory CD45RA+ cells. The TCR sequence derives from a man between 18 and 29 years old in good health. Some clones in this sample may be carry-over from other donors' samples. Sequencing was done on a sample of naive CD8+ T cells from PBMCs. The V call is TRBV2, the J call TRBJ1-2; 9 bases are shared with TRBD1. The CDR3 sequence: CATRTGDYGYTF. As DNA, the CDR3 is TGTGCCACCAGGACAGGGGACTATGGCTACACCTTC.